The 14 T cell receptor beta chains presented below share a single source sample, sequenced in a study of cytomegalovirus exposure and HLA in healthy donors. Use of 60 Vbeta and 13 Jbeta primers characterized the PCR. Measured with immunoSEQ multiplex PCR; TCRdb has only the in-frame clones, and not every one. Its table records approximately 150,000 clones. The specimen was PBMCs. Source of these receptors: a woman younger than 30 in good health and CMV-seronegative.

The CDR3: CAWSLERGANQPQHF. CDR3 nucleotides: TGTGCCTGGAGTTTAGAGCGGGGGGCGAATCAGCCCCAGCATTTT. This chain links TRBV30 with TRBJ1-5; tentatively, D is TRBD1 (6 bases). Deletions cut 2 bases from V and 4 bases from J, with 15 bases between. The CDR3 is 15 amino acids. Germline V gene data show CDR1 as GTSNPN and CDR2 as SVGIG (reference sequence).

The chain uses TRBV5-6 and TRBJ2-5, with TRBD2 matching over 13 bases. J lost 2 bases, V lost 4 bases, and 2 bases had no gene match. Germline loops: CDR1 SGHDT, CDR2 YYEEEE. The CDR3 contains 15 residues. The CDR3 reads CASSMGLAGQETQYF. DNA of the CDR3: TGTGCCAGCAGCATGGGACTAGCGGGACAAGAGACCCAGTACTTC. The variable domain in full, with the rest retrieved from reference TRBV5-6 and TRBJ2-5, is DAGVTQSPTHLIKTRGQQVTLRCSPKSGHDTVSWYQQALGQGPQFIFQYYEEEERQRGNFPDRFSGHQFPNYSSELNVNALLLGDSALYLCASSMGLAGQETQYFGPGTRLLVL.

V is TRBV4-1 and J is TRBJ2-1; 7 bases are shared with TRBD1. The J segment lost 10 bases and the V segment lost 1 base, leaving 16 bases of the junction unmatched. The CDR3 contains 17 residues. CDR1 is MGHRA, CDR2 YSYEKL, per germline. The CDR3 reads CASSQGLQTTQGVEQFF. Here the CDR3 DNA reads TGCGCCAGCAGCCAAGGGTTACAGACCACTCAGGGGGTGGAGCAGTTCTTC.

CDR3 bases: TGTGCCAGCAGTGCCGGGACAGGGACTGGCTACACCTTC. Amino acids: CASSAGTGTGYTF. V is TRBV25-1 and J is TRBJ1-2; 9 nucleotides line up with TRBD1. The CDR3 covers 13 residues. The germline CDR1 and CDR2 sequences are MGHDK and SYGVNS. V gave up 4 bases and J gave up 7 bases; unmatched junction bases: 4.

V usage is TRBV27 and J usage is TRBJ2-7, with TRBD2 matching 11 bases. After removal of 5 bases from V and 12 bases from J, the junction contained 12 bases not matched to a gene. CDR3 length equals 14 residues. CDR1 is MNHEY and CDR2 is SMNVEV in the germline V gene (reference sequence). The CDR3 DNA reads as TGTGCCAGCAGTCCTACAGACCTAGCGGGAGGACCGTACGTC. It encodes CASSPTDLAGGPYV.

CDR3 coding DNA: TGCGCCAGCAGCTTGGGTGGTAGCTACAATGAGCAGTTCTTC. As protein: CASSLGGSYNEQFF. The chain links TRBV5-1 to TRBJ2-1; D is unclear. Germline CDR1 is SGHRS and CDR2 is YFSETQ. CDR3 length: 14 residues. Between the trimmed V and J ends, which lost 0 bases and 3 bases, there was a span of 7 bases.

The CDR3 coding sequence is TGTGCCATCAGTGAGCACGAGGCCTCATCCCGCTCCTACGAGCAGTACGTC. Residues: CAISEHEASSRSYEQYV. The genes are TRBV10-3 and TRBJ2-7; the D is unclear. V lost 2 bases and J 0 bases, leaving 17 bases between the germline ends. Germline CDR1 ENHRY, CDR2 SYGVKD. The CDR3 is 17 residues long.

V gene TRBV14 combines with J gene TRBJ2-5, with D tentatively TRBD2 (5 bases). CDR3 size: 12 residues. Germline V gene sequence: CDR1 SGHDN, CDR2 FVKESK. The V end lost 1 base, the J end lost 11 bases, and 11 bases lay between the germline ends. CDR3 protein: CASSQGSGIQYF. As DNA, the CDR3 is TGTGCCAGCAGCCAAGGATCCGGGATTCAGTACTTC. Using reference TRBV14 and TRBJ2-5 for the parts outside the CDR3, the full variable domain is EAGVTQFPSHSVIEKGQTVTLRCDPISGHDNLYWYRRVMGKEIKFLLHFVKESKQDESGMPNNRFLAERTGGTYSTLKVQPAELEDSGVYFCASSQGSGIQYFGPGTRLLVL.

To note about this clone: One end of the junction does not line up with germline, which may come from a read error. This sequence joins TRBV7-7 and TRBJ2-1; the match to TRBD1 covers 8 bases. In germline, CDR1 is SSHAT, CDR2 FNYEAQ (reference sequence). The CDR3 consists of 13 residues. The CDR3 loop is CASSLDLQGDQFF. For the CDR3, the DNA is TGTGCTAGCAGCTTAGACCTACAGGGGGACCAGTTCTTC.

The J gene is TRBJ1-1, the V gene TRBV27; D gene uncertain. The CDR3 has 12 amino acids. Germline values: CDR1 MNHEY, CDR2 SMNVEV (reference sequence). V was clipped by 9 bases and J by 0 bases, with 8 bases between them. The CDR3 coding sequence is TGTGCCAGTGGAGCTATGAACACTGAAGCTTTCTTT. As protein: CASGAMNTEAFF.

Turning to this clone: The germline gene is not matched at one end of the junction; a read error may be the cause. The CDR3 loop reads CAGSRGLAEQETQYF. DNA for the CDR3: TGTGCCGGCAGCCGGGGACTAGCGGAACAAGAGACCCAGTACTTC. The V and J genes are TRBV7-2 and TRBJ2-5; 11 bases are a match to TRBD2. CDR1 is SGHTA and CDR2 is FQGNSA in the germline V gene. This CDR3 contains 15 residues.

This chain links TRBV2 with TRBJ2-6; D is unresolved. The V end lost 6 bases, the J end lost 0 bases, and 9 bases lay between the germline ends. Per the germline V gene, CDR1 is SNHLY and CDR2 is FYNNEI. There are 15 residues in the CDR3. CDR3 sequence reads: CASREHSSGANVLTF. The CDR3 DNA reads TGTGCCAGCAGGGAACACAGCTCTGGGGCCAACGTCCTGACTTTC.

The chain has TRBV6-1 and TRBJ2-3, with 9 bases that match TRBD2. CDR3 size: 13 residues. J lost 4 bases, V lost 8 bases, and 4 bases had no gene match. Looked up from germline, CDR1 is MNHNS and CDR2 is SASEGT. DNA of the CDR3: TGTGCCAGCGGGCGCGGGAGGGCAGATACGCAGTATTTT. It encodes CASGRGRADTQYF.

The V gene is TRBV30, the J gene TRBJ1-2, with D tentatively TRBD1 (6 bases). Trimming left V 0 bases short and J 14 bases short, with 16 bases between. This CDR3 has 12 residues. Germline V gene data show CDR1 as GTSNPN and CDR2 as SVGIG (reference sequence). CDR3 amino acids: CAWSVGQGRQTF. The CDR3 coding sequence is TGTGCCTGGAGTGTAGGGCAGGGGCGTCAAACCTTC. Full variable domain (rest looked up from reference TRBV30 and TRBJ1-2): SQTIHQWPATLVQPVGSPLSLECTVEGTSNPNLYWYRQAAGRGLQLLFYSVGIGQISSEVPQNLSASRPQDRQFILSSKKLLLSDSGFYLCAWSVGQGRQTFGSGTRLTVV.